These T cell receptor beta chains were read from a single sample in a study of blood T cell repertoires in COVID-19. Profiling relied on immunoSEQ multiplex PCR, and the TCRdb table lists in-frame clones only, not all of them. The data show about 250,000 clones, less than 90% seen once. Material for sequencing was PBMCs or T cells enriched from blood (not recorded which). The receptors derive from a woman aged 50 to 60 who had recovered from COVID-19. The CDR3 runs from the conserved cysteine through the conserved F or W. D genes are given only for firm matches. Size tells how often a clone was seen (once, few, many) or the class of an expanded clone, and some rows leave it out.

j_call: TRBJ1-2; d_call: TRBD1; v_call: TRBV11-2; clone_size: NA; cdr3_aa: CASRKDGQGDGYTF; cdr3_nt: TGTGCCAGCAGAAAAGACGGACAGGGTGATGGCTACACCTTC
j_call: TRBJ1-5; d_call: TRBD1; v_call: TRBV28; clone_size: NA; cdr3_aa: CASSFRDRLLVHF; cdr3_nt: TGTGCCAGCAGTTTCCGGGACAGGCTCCTGGTACATTTT
j_call: TRBJ2-3; d_call: NA; v_call: TRBV5-5; clone_size: NA; cdr3_aa: CASSLIWDTQYF; cdr3_nt: TGTGCCAGCAGCCTAATTTGGGATACGCAGTATTTT
j_call: TRBJ1-1; d_call: NA; v_call: TRBV18; clone_size: NA; cdr3_aa: CASGTTRTEAFF; cdr3_nt: TGTGCCAGCGGGACTACGAGGACTGAAGCTTTCTTT
j_call: TRBJ2-5; d_call: TRBD2; v_call: TRBV29-1; clone_size: NA; cdr3_aa: CSVVPLAGSQETQYF; cdr3_nt: TGCAGCGTTGTCCCACTAGCGGGATCTCAAGAGACCCAGTACTTC
j_call: TRBJ1-1; d_call: TRBD1; v_call: TRBV6-5; clone_size: NA; cdr3_aa: CASSSPGGKNTEAFF; cdr3_nt: TGTGCCAGCAGTTCCCCAGGGGGCAAGAACACTGAAGCTTTCTTT
j_call: TRBJ2-5; d_call: TRBD1; v_call: TRBV18; clone_size: NA; cdr3_aa: CASSLAGGMETQYF; cdr3_nt: TGTGCCAGCTCCCTGGCAGGGGGCATGGAGACCCAGTACTTC
j_call: TRBJ1-1; d_call: TRBD1; v_call: TRBV2; clone_size: NA; cdr3_aa: CASTVQGRNTEAFF; cdr3_nt: TGTGCCAGCACCGTACAGGGGCGGAACACTGAAGCTTTCTTT
j_call: TRBJ2-2; d_call: NA; v_call: TRBV24-1; clone_size: NA; cdr3_aa: CATSVQLTGELFF; cdr3_nt: TGTGCCACCAGTGTACAGCTCACCGGGGAGCTGTTTTTT
j_call: TRBJ2-1; d_call: TRBD2; v_call: TRBV28; clone_size: NA; cdr3_aa: CASRWGLNNEQFF; cdr3_nt: TGTGCCAGCAGATGGGGACTAAACAATGAGCAGTTCTTC
j_call: TRBJ2-3; d_call: NA; v_call: TRBV5-1; clone_size: NA; cdr3_aa: CASSSHSGLADNTQYF; cdr3_nt: TGCGCCAGCAGCTCTCATTCGGGCCTAGCAGATAATACGCAGTATTTT
j_call: TRBJ2-7; d_call: NA; v_call: TRBV11-2; clone_size: NA; cdr3_aa: CASRTLMKDYEQYF; cdr3_nt: TGTGCCAGCAGAACTCTTATGAAAGACTACGAGCAGTACTTC
j_call: TRBJ1-2; d_call: NA; v_call: TRBV6-1; clone_size: NA; cdr3_aa: CASSEIGDGYTF; cdr3_nt: TGTGCCAGCAGTGAAATCGGGGATGGCTACACCTTC
j_call: TRBJ2-7; d_call: NA; v_call: TRBV6-1; clone_size: NA; cdr3_aa: CASSEPPTYEQYF; cdr3_nt: TGTGCCAGCAGTGAACCCCCAACCTACGAGCAGTACTTC
j_call: TRBJ2-3; d_call: TRBD1; v_call: TRBV4-1; clone_size: once; cdr3_aa: CASSLTGASPDTQYF; cdr3_nt: TGCGCCAGCAGCCTGACAGGGGCCTCCCCAGATACGCAGTATTTT
j_call: TRBJ2-7; d_call: TRBD2; v_call: TRBV29-1; clone_size: NA; cdr3_aa: CSVEREAHEQYF; cdr3_nt: TGCAGCGTTGAGCGGGAGGCCCACGAGCAGTACTTC
j_call: TRBJ1-2; d_call: NA; v_call: TRBV7-2; clone_size: NA; cdr3_aa: CASSGRLGDGYTF; cdr3_nt: TGTGCCAGCAGCGGGAGGCTGGGGGATGGCTACACCTTC
j_call: TRBJ1-6; d_call: NA; v_call: TRBV2; clone_size: NA; cdr3_aa: CASRDYKTENSPLHF; cdr3_nt: TGTGCCAGCAGAGACTATAAGACGGAGAATTCACCCCTCCACTTT
j_call: TRBJ2-7; d_call: TRBD2; v_call: TRBV28; clone_size: NA; cdr3_aa: CASSPQGGGRAREQYF; cdr3_nt: TGTGCCAGCAGCCCCCAAGGAGGCGGGAGGGCCCGGGAGCAGTACTTC
j_call: TRBJ1-2; d_call: NA; v_call: TRBV9; clone_size: NA; cdr3_aa: CASMRGAYGYTF; cdr3_nt: TGTGCCAGCATGCGGGGTGCCTATGGCTACACCTTC
j_call: TRBJ2-7; d_call: NA; v_call: TRBV5-1; clone_size: NA; cdr3_aa: CASSLALRGNEQYF; cdr3_nt: TGCGCCAGCAGCTTGGCCCTGCGGGGAAACGAGCAGTACTTC
j_call: TRBJ1-4; d_call: TRBD1; v_call: TRBV28; clone_size: NA; cdr3_aa: CASSPSGTGSEKLFF; cdr3_nt: TGTGCCAGCAGTCCCTCCGGGACAGGGAGTGAAAAACTGTTTTTT
j_call: TRBJ2-3; d_call: TRBD1; v_call: TRBV19; clone_size: NA; cdr3_aa: CASSTGTGADTQYF; cdr3_nt: TGTGCCAGTAGTACCGGGACAGGGGCAGATACGCAGTATTTT
j_call: TRBJ1-5; d_call: TRBD1; v_call: TRBV6-5; clone_size: NA; cdr3_aa: CASSGTGGLEPQHF; cdr3_nt: TGTGCCAGCAGCGGGACAGGGGGTTTGGAGCCCCAGCATTTT
j_call: TRBJ2-1; d_call: TRBD2; v_call: TRBV5-1; clone_size: NA; cdr3_aa: CASSLEREWNEQFF; cdr3_nt: TGCGCCAGCAGCTTAGAGCGGGAGTGGAATGAGCAGTTCTTC
j_call: TRBJ1-1; d_call: TRBD1; v_call: TRBV28; clone_size: NA; cdr3_aa: CASSPQGGNTEAFF; cdr3_nt: TGTGCCAGCAGTCCTCAGGGGGGGAACACTGAAGCTTTCTTT
j_call: TRBJ1-1; d_call: TRBD1; v_call: TRBV5-1; clone_size: NA; cdr3_aa: CASSLGTGHTEAFF; cdr3_nt: TGCGCCAGCAGCTTGGGGACAGGACACACTGAAGCTTTCTTT
j_call: TRBJ2-7; d_call: NA; v_call: TRBV28; clone_size: NA; cdr3_aa: CASSPQGYEQYF; cdr3_nt: TGTGCCAGCAGCCCACAGGGTTACGAGCAGTACTTC
j_call: TRBJ2-1; d_call: TRBD2; v_call: TRBV18; clone_size: few; cdr3_aa: CASSPTAPIGRANNEQFF; cdr3_nt: TGTGCCAGCTCACCGACAGCGCCAATCGGGAGGGCCAACAATGAGCAGTTCTTC
j_call: TRBJ2-2; d_call: TRBD1; v_call: TRBV3-1/TRBV3-2; clone_size: once; cdr3_aa: CASSRPGQGSYTGELFF; cdr3_nt: TGTGCCAGCAGCCGCCCGGGACAGGGTTCTTACACCGGGGAGCTGTTTTTT
j_call: TRBJ1-4; d_call: NA; v_call: TRBV28; clone_size: NA; cdr3_aa: CASRTSREKLFF; cdr3_nt: TGTGCCAGCAGAACCTCTAGGGAAAAACTGTTTTTT
j_call: TRBJ2-1; d_call: NA; v_call: TRBV28; clone_size: NA; cdr3_aa: CVAGSSYNEQFF; cdr3_nt: TGTGTGGCGGGGTCCTCCTACAATGAGCAGTTCTTC
j_call: TRBJ2-7; d_call: NA; v_call: TRBV7-2; clone_size: NA; cdr3_aa: CASSLERVSYEQYF; cdr3_nt: TGTGCCAGCAGCTTAGAGAGGGTATCCTACGAGCAGTACTTC
j_call: TRBJ2-7; d_call: TRBD1; v_call: TRBV6-5; clone_size: NA; cdr3_aa: CASSYAVTGDYEQYF; cdr3_nt: TGTGCCAGCAGTTATGCAGTGACAGGGGACTACGAGCAGTACTTC
j_call: TRBJ2-1; d_call: TRBD2; v_call: TRBV27; clone_size: NA; cdr3_aa: CASSLWTSGRTYNEQFF; cdr3_nt: TGTGCCAGCAGTTTATGGACTAGCGGACGAACCTACAATGAGCAGTTCTTC
j_call: TRBJ2-5; d_call: TRBD2; v_call: TRBV7-2; clone_size: NA; cdr3_aa: CASSDLAGAETQYF; cdr3_nt: TGTGCCAGCAGCGACCTAGCGGGAGCGGAGACCCAGTACTTC
j_call: TRBJ2-1; d_call: TRBD2; v_call: TRBV19; clone_size: NA; cdr3_aa: CAAAGGPSYNEQFF; cdr3_nt: TGTGCCGCCGCGGGAGGGCCTTCCTACAATGAGCAGTTCTTC
j_call: TRBJ2-2; d_call: NA; v_call: TRBV3-1/TRBV3-2; clone_size: NA; cdr3_aa: CASSPNYLGGELFF; cdr3_nt: TGTGCCAGCAGCCCTAACTATCTCGGCGGGGAGCTGTTTTTT
j_call: TRBJ2-5; d_call: TRBD2; v_call: TRBV7-9; clone_size: once; cdr3_aa: CASSLASGSETQYF; cdr3_nt: TGTGCCAGCAGCTTAGCTAGCGGGAGTGAGACCCAGTACTTC
j_call: TRBJ2-2; d_call: NA; v_call: TRBV19; clone_size: NA; cdr3_aa: CASGVGPYTGELFF; cdr3_nt: TGTGCCAGCGGGGTTGGACCTTACACCGGGGAGCTGTTTTTT
j_call: TRBJ2-3; d_call: TRBD2; v_call: TRBV2; clone_size: NA; cdr3_aa: CASAQSNDAGGPNADTQYF; cdr3_nt: TGTGCCAGCGCCCAGTCGAATGATGCGGGAGGGCCTAATGCAGATACGCAGTATTTT
j_call: TRBJ2-2; d_call: NA; v_call: TRBV18; clone_size: NA; cdr3_aa: CASSPPAQGSGELFF; cdr3_nt: TGTGCCAGCTCACCACCAGCTCAGGGTTCCGGGGAGCTGTTTTTT
j_call: TRBJ1-1; d_call: NA; v_call: TRBV25-1; clone_size: NA; cdr3_aa: CASSDTGSVRGEAFF; cdr3_nt: TGTGCCAGCAGTGATACCGGGTCCGTCCGTGGTGAAGCTTTCTTT
j_call: TRBJ2-7; d_call: NA; v_call: TRBV5-5; clone_size: NA; cdr3_aa: CASSFLSYEQYF; cdr3_nt: TGTGCCAGCAGCTTCCTCTCCTACGAGCAGTACTTC
j_call: TRBJ1-1; d_call: NA; v_call: TRBV27; clone_size: NA; cdr3_aa: CASSLVQGANTEAFF; cdr3_nt: TGTGCCAGCAGTTTGGTGCAGGGTGCGAACACTGAAGCTTTCTTT
j_call: TRBJ2-1; d_call: TRBD2; v_call: TRBV5-1; clone_size: NA; cdr3_aa: CASRITSGSRSEQFF; cdr3_nt: TGCGCCAGCCGTATAACTAGCGGGAGTCGAAGTGAGCAGTTCTTC
j_call: TRBJ1-6; d_call: NA; v_call: TRBV5-4; clone_size: NA; cdr3_aa: CASSRTVYNSPLHF; cdr3_nt: TGTGCCAGCAGCCGGACAGTCTATAATTCACCCCTCCACTTT
j_call: TRBJ2-7; d_call: NA; v_call: TRBV7-9; clone_size: NA; cdr3_aa: CASSTVSGEQYF; cdr3_nt: TGTGCCAGCAGCACCGTTTCGGGTGAGCAGTACTTC
j_call: TRBJ2-7; d_call: NA; v_call: TRBV11-2; clone_size: NA; cdr3_aa: CASRGLPNYEQYF; cdr3_nt: TGTGCCAGCCGGGGACTCCCGAACTACGAGCAGTACTTC
j_call: TRBJ2-2; d_call: NA; v_call: TRBV27; clone_size: NA; cdr3_aa: CASDIPGDNRTGELFF; cdr3_nt: TGTGCCAGCGATATCCCCGGGGACAATCGCACCGGGGAGCTGTTTTTT
j_call: TRBJ1-4; d_call: NA; v_call: TRBV7-2; clone_size: NA; cdr3_aa: CASSTQQGTTNEKLFF; cdr3_nt: TGTGCCAGCAGCACCCAACAGGGCACAACTAATGAAAAACTGTTTTTT
j_call: TRBJ2-1; d_call: TRBD2; v_call: TRBV11-2; clone_size: NA; cdr3_aa: CASSAKRLAGVWSYNEQFF; cdr3_nt: TGTGCCAGCAGCGCAAAAAGACTAGCGGGAGTCTGGTCCTACAATGAGCAGTTCTTC
j_call: TRBJ2-2; d_call: NA; v_call: TRBV19; clone_size: NA; cdr3_aa: CASSRGWNTGELFF; cdr3_nt: TGTGCCAGTAGCCGGGGGTGGAACACCGGGGAGCTGTTTTTT
j_call: TRBJ2-3; d_call: TRBD2; v_call: TRBV5-1; clone_size: NA; cdr3_aa: CASSLGLAGRRTDTQYF; cdr3_nt: TGCGCCAGCAGCTTGGGACTAGCGGGACGGCGTACAGATACGCAGTATTTT
j_call: TRBJ1-1; d_call: NA; v_call: TRBV7-2; clone_size: NA; cdr3_aa: CASSLAGVPNTEAFF; cdr3_nt: TGTGCCAGCAGCTTAGCGGGCGTCCCGAACACTGAAGCTTTCTTT